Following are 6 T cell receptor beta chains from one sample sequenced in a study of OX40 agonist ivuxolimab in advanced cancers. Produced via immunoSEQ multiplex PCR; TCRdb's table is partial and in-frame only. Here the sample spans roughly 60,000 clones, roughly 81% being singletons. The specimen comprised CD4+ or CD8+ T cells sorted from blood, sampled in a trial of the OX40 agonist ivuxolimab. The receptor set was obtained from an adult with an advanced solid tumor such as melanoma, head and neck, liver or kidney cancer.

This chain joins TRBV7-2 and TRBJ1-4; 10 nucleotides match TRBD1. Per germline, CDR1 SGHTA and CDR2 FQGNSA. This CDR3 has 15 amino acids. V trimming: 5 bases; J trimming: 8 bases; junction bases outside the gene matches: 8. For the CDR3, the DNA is TGTGCCAGCAGCGCCGCAGGACAGGGGGACGAAAAACTGTTTTTT. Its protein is CASSAAGQGDEKLFF.

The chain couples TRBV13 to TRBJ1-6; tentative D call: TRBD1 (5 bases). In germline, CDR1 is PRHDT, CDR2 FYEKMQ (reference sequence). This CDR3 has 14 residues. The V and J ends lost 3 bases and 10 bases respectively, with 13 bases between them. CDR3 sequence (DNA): TGTGCCAGCAGCTTCAGGGACTTGGGATCACCCCTCCACTTT. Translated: CASSFRDLGSPLHF.

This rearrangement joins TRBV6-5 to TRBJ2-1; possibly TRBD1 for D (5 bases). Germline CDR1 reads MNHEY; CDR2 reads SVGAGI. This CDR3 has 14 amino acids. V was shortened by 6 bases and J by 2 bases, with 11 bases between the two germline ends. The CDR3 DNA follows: TGTGCCAGCAGCCCAGGGTACACCTACAATGAGCAGTTCTTC. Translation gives CASSPGYTYNEQFF.

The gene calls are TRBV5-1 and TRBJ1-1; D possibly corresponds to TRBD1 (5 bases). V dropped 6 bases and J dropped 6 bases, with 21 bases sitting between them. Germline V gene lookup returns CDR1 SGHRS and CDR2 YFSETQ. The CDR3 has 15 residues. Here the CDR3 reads CASTQSGLRGAEAFF. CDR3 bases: TGCGCCAGCACCCAATCGGGACTCCGGGGAGCTGAAGCTTTCTTT.

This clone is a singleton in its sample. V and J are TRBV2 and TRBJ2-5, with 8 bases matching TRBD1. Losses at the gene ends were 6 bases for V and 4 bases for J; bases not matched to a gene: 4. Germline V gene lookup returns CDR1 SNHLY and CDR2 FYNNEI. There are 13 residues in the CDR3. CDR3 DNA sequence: TGTGCCAGCAGGACAGGGGTATTAGAGACCCAGTACTTC. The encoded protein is CASRTGVLETQYF.

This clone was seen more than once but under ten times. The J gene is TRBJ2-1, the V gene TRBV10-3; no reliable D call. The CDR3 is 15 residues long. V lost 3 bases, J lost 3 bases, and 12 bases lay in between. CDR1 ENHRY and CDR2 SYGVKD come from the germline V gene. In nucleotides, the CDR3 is TGTGCCATCAGTGACCCCGTTATACTCTACAATGAGCAGTTCTTC. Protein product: CAISDPVILYNEQFF.